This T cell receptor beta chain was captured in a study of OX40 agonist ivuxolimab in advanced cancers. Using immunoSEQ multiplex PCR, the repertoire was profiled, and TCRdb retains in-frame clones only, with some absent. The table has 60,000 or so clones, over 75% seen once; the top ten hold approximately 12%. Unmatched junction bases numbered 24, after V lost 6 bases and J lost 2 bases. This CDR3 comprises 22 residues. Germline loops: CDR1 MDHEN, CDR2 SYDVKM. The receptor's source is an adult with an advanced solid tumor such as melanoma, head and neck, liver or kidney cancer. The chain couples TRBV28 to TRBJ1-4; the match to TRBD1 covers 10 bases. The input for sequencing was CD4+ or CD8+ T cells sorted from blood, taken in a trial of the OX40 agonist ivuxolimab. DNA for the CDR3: TGTGCCAGCAGATCCCTTCGGTTTGGGGGGACAGGGGCCCCCTTGACTAATGAAAAACTGTTTTTT. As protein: CASRSLRFGGTGAPLTNEKLFF.